This T cell receptor (beta chain) is from a study of blood T cells in healthy people across ages (dated by TCRdb to the mid-2010s). Concerning the study at large: Template switching captured roughly one uniquely barcoded TCR beta cDNA molecule per two T cells in model experiments. Using deep sequencing normalized with unique cDNA molecular identifiers, the study measured how TCR beta repertoire diversity changes with age. To avoid experimental bias, donors of different ages were distributed randomly across sequencing lanes. Using the same blood draw, the study looked at two additional independent replicas of 1 million unique cDNA reads for two donors, one aged 18 to 30 and the other aged 80 or older. The donors were split into four age groups: young (average around 16 years), middle-aged (roughly 42), aged (approximately 59) and long-lived (about 82). What the research found in general, with its limitations: Estimates of total diversity from one million sequenced T cells were regarded as lower bounds and underestimates. Because profiling used bulk unsorted PBMCs, naive and antigen-experienced compartments could not be compared conclusively. Observed TCR beta diversity correlated strongly with the percentage of naive T cells measured by flow cytometry. Donor CMV infection status was unknown, potentially confounding age-related changes in expanded clonotypes. As age increased, observed TCR beta diversity per million T cells dropped in a roughly linear way, and a significant reduction was already evident by age 40. The long-lived group showed more naive CD4+ T cells, fewer expanded clones and increased TCR diversity than the aged group, suggesting age selection.

The CDR3, from cysteine to phenylalanine, totals 20 residues. CDR3 DNA only is kept here, 60 bases in frame from base 1. From V the trimming removes 1 base and from J it removes 3 bases, while the gene matches leave 15 bases of the junction unaccounted for. CDR1 and CDR2 are read off the germline V gene (reference sequence) as LGHDT and YNNKEL. Receptor amplification or capture employed 5' RACE. Sequencing was performed on an Illumina HiSeq 2500. A second 7 to 11 cycle PCR used a sample-barcoded 5' primer and a J-beta primer mix. A template-switch 5' adaptor carrying 12 random nucleotides introduced a unique molecular identifier onto each TCR beta cDNA molecule. At least 2.5 million CDR3-containing paired-end reads were obtained from each sample. First-strand cDNA was synthesized from all RNA with the Mint cDNA synthesis kit, primed by a TRBC-specific oligonucleotide. Following uracil-DNA glycosylase treatment, all cDNA underwent a first 18-cycle PCR with the universal primers M1SS and BC2_uni_R. The authors' analysis ran thus. For normalization, 1 million high-quality reads were randomly selected from each sample, with every read carrying a distinct molecular identifier. Reads sharing molecular identifiers were discarded rather than binned into consensus sequences. CDR3 identification, clonotype clustering and error correction used MiTCR with a Q25 quality threshold and the strictest error-elimination algorithm. Lower-bound total TCR beta diversity was estimated with a nonparametric unseen species model using Euler transformation. TCRdb itself trimmed the public reads at Q25 with fastp, ran MiXCR and retained productive beta chains. For every CDR3 protein sequence, its rows merge into one entry that carries the most common genes and DNA. Here the V and J calls rest on TCRdb's processing, not on the authors' analysis. This sample comprises almost 800,000 distinct CDR3 sequences, about 62% of them detected only once. 20% to 25% of the sample is taken by the ten largest.

The donors were roughly 40 Caucasian individuals from Russia, aged about 6 to 100 years, who were systemically healthy. Around 10 milliliters of peripheral blood were drawn from each donor into EDTA-treated Vacutainer tubes. Ficoll-Paque density-gradient centrifugation was used to isolate PBMCs, with at least 7 million obtained per sample. Trizol reagent was used to extract total RNA from the PBMCs, yielding at least 5.5 micrograms per sample. For every donor, an aliquot of PBMCs went through flow cytometry to measure the percentages of naive CD45RAhigh/CD27high T cells. Of note for this clonotype: Its recognized antigen is unknown. Base quality data are lacking; no much larger clone is found one base away.

Specimen: blood. The clonotype comes from a young man in good health. The chain is encoded by TRBV3-1 joined to TRBJ2-6, with 7 bases aligning to TRBD1. The CDR3 has the sequence CASSQAPGQQISGGANVLTF. The nucleotides read TGTGCCAGCAGCCAAGCGCCGGGACAGCAGATTTCGGGTGGGGCCAACGTCCTGACTTTC.